This TCR beta chain was documented in a study of neoadjuvant anti-PD-1 for oral cavity cancer (dated by TCRdb to the early 2020s). With respect to the entire study: Before undergoing curative-intent surgical resection, most patients got three to four biweekly nivolumab doses at 3 mg/kg. Patients who did not progress were given a fourth nivolumab dose at about day 43 and had definitive surgical resection on days 50-56. Patients with complete response, partial response or stable disease by RECIST 1.1 were defined as responders, whereas patients with progression were defined as non-responders. A roughly 30% response rate was observed in the parent correlative cohort, in which eleven to twelve patients were included. Broad study findings and their caveats: Within PBMCs, T cell clonality (Gini index) was significantly higher in non-responders than responders after neoadjuvant nivolumab. A higher pretreatment blood Treg/Th17 ratio correlated with both higher pretreatment blood TCRbeta clonality and lower post-treatment tumor TCRbeta clonality. Only a few patients per response group were included in the TCR analyses, and the authors called for validation in larger cohorts.

The sample's time point label, in plain terms: before neoadjuvant nivolumab. The patients had newly diagnosed stage II-IVA oral cavity squamous cell carcinoma and had not received any prior systemic or radiation treatment. The cohort was composed of patients with HPV-negative, locally advanced oral cavity squamous cell carcinoma. Peripheral blood mononuclear cells were analyzed directly, without maintenance or expansion in culture. Samples were obtained from a longitudinal correlative study of a single-arm phase II trial of neoadjuvant nivolumab in oral cavity squamous cell carcinoma. Genomic DNA-based TCRbeta sequencing was performed on subject-matched pre- and post-treatment PBMCs and tumors from three responders and three non-responders. Peripheral blood mononuclear cells were collected before nivolumab treatment and again after treatment, at the time of surgery. Genomic DNA was isolated from PBMCs using the Maxwell RSC DNA from Cells kit.

For deep sequencing of PBMC libraries, mostly 450 to 500 ng of input genomic DNA was used, and six replicates were run per sample. Following the manufacturer's instructions, the team built TCRbeta libraries using the immunoSEQ hsTCRbeta kit. Sequencing of the completed libraries took place using an Illumina NovaSeq 6000 S4 flow cell after they had been pooled to about 3 nM. The source study handled its data this way. The immunoSEQ Analyzer handled quality control and preprocessing of the raw data. The analysis was restricted to productive rearrangements, with each unique CDR3 amino acid sequence defining a clonotype. Repertoire clonality was estimated as the Gini-Simpson index, which was computed with the R package tcR. Student's t test was used to compare Gini indices, and Pearson correlation was used to assess associations with tumor size change. This immuneACCESS table, as held by TCRdb, lists in-frame sequences with V and J called but not all clones. Of the missing ones, under half trace to an unresolved V gene in checked studies; the others have no known cause. V and J calls and clone size are those listed in that table; D and trimming were worked out from the DNA. Present in this sample are approximately 72,000 clones, about four fifths of which were seen just once. Roughly 3.4% of the sample comes from the top ten.

About this clone itself: No cognate antigen has been identified for it. Base qualities are not provided; no much larger clone lies one nucleotide away.

Trimming costs V 1 base and J 7 bases, and their ends lie 10 bases apart. The germline V gene encodes CDR1 SGHTA and CDR2 FQGNSA. Including the terminal cysteine and phenylalanine, the CDR3 comprises 14 residues. The kept DNA is CDR3 alone, 42 bases in frame from the first base. The TCR was taken from a person between 35 and 79 years old with oral cavity squamous cell carcinoma. Here the sequenced sample was PBMCs, taken before nivolumab (anti-PD-1) treatment. The V and J segments used are TRBV7-2 and TRBJ2-2; TRBD2 is a possible D gene, resting on 6 matching bases. The sequenced DNA is TGTGCCAGCAGCTTAGAACTAGCCATCGGGGAGCTGTTTTTT. Its translation reads: CASSLELAIGELFF.